This is a list of T cell receptor beta chains from one sample in a study of blood T cell repertoires in COVID-19. Some clones are missing from TCRdb's copy, which holds only in-frame ones; the method was immunoSEQ multiplex PCR. The sample lists 210,000 or so clones, about 90% seen once, with 1.5% to 2% in the top ten. Source material: peripheral blood. Receptor source: a man between 40 and 49 years old with active or convalescent COVID-19. Each CDR3 is given with its conserved first and last residue. A D gene is named only where the DNA matches it firmly. Not all rows give a size; the values are once, few, many and, for expanded clones, a class.

j_call d_call clone_size v_call cdr3_nt cdr3_aa
TRBJ1-5 NA NA TRBV19 TGTGCCAGTAGTATGGTGCACGCAGTTAATCAGCCCCAGCATTTT CASSMVHAVNQPQHF
TRBJ2-1 NA once TRBV9 TGTGCCAGCAGCCCAACGGAGGGGGGGAGGAATGAGCAGTTCTTC CASSPTEGGRNEQFF
TRBJ1-4 NA NA TRBV18 TGTGCCAGCTCACCATACACAGGAGCTAGAAATGAAAAACTGTTTTTT CASSPYTGARNEKLFF
TRBJ1-2 TRBD1 NA TRBV6-5 TGTGCCAGCAGTTTAGGGGGCAACTATGGCTACACCTTC CASSLGGNYGYTF
TRBJ1-5 NA NA TRBV27 TGTGCCAGCAGTTTACGAGGGGGTTTGGAGCCCCAGCATTTT CASSLRGGLEPQHF
TRBJ2-3 NA NA TRBV9 TGTGCCAGCAGCGTAGGGGCTAGCGTTCAGAATACGCAGTATTTT CASSVGASVQNTQYF
TRBJ2-7 NA NA TRBV30 TGTGCCTGGAGTGTATCATCCAGGGACGAGCAGTACTTC CAWSVSSRDEQYF
TRBJ2-3 TRBD2 NA TRBV9 TGTGCCAGCAGCGGGACTAGCCCCAGCACAGATACGCAGTATTTT CASSGTSPSTDTQYF
TRBJ2-2 TRBD1 NA TRBV18 TGTGCCAGCGGACCTACAGGGGGCCCGAACACCGGGGAGCTGTTTTTT CASGPTGGPNTGELFF
TRBJ2-7 NA NA TRBV25-1 TGTGCCAGCAGCGCAGGCCACTACGAGCAGTACTTC CASSAGHYEQYF
TRBJ2-2 NA NA TRBV5-6 TGTGCCAGCAGCTTAAGGGGCCCTCTGGCCACCGGGGAGCTGTTTTTT CASSLRGPLATGELFF
TRBJ1-4 NA NA TRBV2 TGTGCCAGCAGTGAAGTCGCGGGGATGAGTGAAAAACTGTTTTTT CASSEVAGMSEKLFF
TRBJ1-1 NA few TRBV6-1 TGTGCCAGCAGTGAAACTGGCGGGCTCCCCCTGAACACTGAAGCTTTCTTT CASSETGGLPLNTEAFF
TRBJ1-2 NA NA TRBV29-1 TGCAGCGTTGAAGTGCAGCGACGGGTAGGCTACACCTTC CSVEVQRRVGYTF
TRBJ2-2 NA few TRBV28 TGTGCCAGCAGTTCCGGGACTCAAAACGGCGGGGAGCTGTTTTTT CASSSGTQNGGELFF
TRBJ2-7 NA NA TRBV3-1/TRBV3-2 TGTGCCAGCAGCCTATCATACACCGGGTCCTACGAGCAGTACTTC CASSLSYTGSYEQYF
TRBJ2-3 TRBD2 NA TRBV5-4 TGTGCCAGCAGCTTCGAGCGGGGGGTCGCAGATACGCAGTATTTT CASSFERGVADTQYF
TRBJ2-5 NA NA TRBV4-1 TGCGCCAGCAGCCAAGATACTAGATCAGAGACCCAGTACTTC CASSQDTRSETQYF
TRBJ2-3 NA few TRBV27 TGTGCCAGCAGTTTTAGCGGTTGGGGCACAGATACGCAGTATTTT CASSFSGWGTDTQYF
TRBJ2-3 NA NA TRBV18 TGTGCCAGCTCACCACTTAGGTCAGGGATCGCTAGCACAGATACGCAGTATTTT CASSPLRSGIASTDTQYF
TRBJ1-4 NA NA TRBV5-8 TGTGCCAGCAGCCTCGGGCAGGGCTCTAATGAAAAACTGTTTTTT CASSLGQGSNEKLFF
TRBJ2-7 TRBD2 NA TRBV7-3 TGTGCCAGCAGCGTGACTAGCGGGAGTGACGAGCAGTACTTC CASSVTSGSDEQYF
TRBJ1-3 TRBD1 NA TRBV18 TGTGCCAGCTCACCACCGGTTGGGACAGGGGCTTACACCATATATTTT CASSPPVGTGAYTIYF
TRBJ2-3 TRBD2 NA TRBV2 TGTGCCAGCAGTGAAGGGGCTAGCGGGGGGTATTTT CASSEGASGGYF
TRBJ2-1 TRBD2 NA TRBV3-1/TRBV3-2 TGTGCCAGCAGCCAGGCGGGGGGGCGGGATGAGCAGTTCTTC CASSQAGGRDEQFF
TRBJ2-3 TRBD2 NA TRBV19 TGTGCCAGTAGTATAGTCCCGGGAGGGGCTAGCACAGATACGCAGTATTTT CASSIVPGGASTDTQYF
TRBJ2-3 TRBD2 NA TRBV5-1 TGCGCCAGCAGCCCTGAGGCGGGAGTAATGTATTTT CASSPEAGVMYF
TRBJ1-2 TRBD1 NA TRBV7-2 TGTGCCAGCAGCCGTGACAGGGGAGGGTACTATGGCTACACCTTC CASSRDRGGYYGYTF
TRBJ2-6 TRBD2 NA TRBV5-4 TGTGCCAGCAGCTCCCGTGGCAGCAGCGGGATCAGTGGGGCCAACGTCCTGACTTTC CASSSRGSSGISGANVLTF
TRBJ1-1 TRBD1 NA TRBV5-1 TGCGCCAGCAGCCTAGGACAGGGGACAACTTTCTTT CASSLGQGTTFF
TRBJ1-4 TRBD1 NA TRBV28 TGTGCCAGCAGTTGGGGGTGGACAGGGGGTATTGAAAAACTGTTTTTT CASSWGWTGGIEKLFF
TRBJ2-3 NA NA TRBV24-1 TGTGCCACCAGTCCGGCGGCCACAGATACGCAGTATTTT CATSPAATDTQYF
TRBJ2-1 TRBD2 NA TRBV7-2 TGTGCCAGCAGCACTGTAACTAGCGGTGCCTACAATGAGCAGTTCTTC CASSTVTSGAYNEQFF
TRBJ2-6 NA NA TRBV4-1 TGCGCCAGCAGCCAAGTGTTCAGCTCTGGGGCCAACGTCCTGACTTTC CASSQVFSSGANVLTF
TRBJ2-2 NA NA TRBV28 TGTGCCAGCAGTTCCAGTCTCCCCGGGGAGCTGTTTTTT CASSSSLPGELFF
TRBJ1-1 TRBD1 NA TRBV5-6 TGTGCCAGCAGCCAGCCGACAGGGGCGCCTGAAGCTTTCTTT CASSQPTGAPEAFF
TRBJ1-1 TRBD1 NA TRBV25-1 TGTGCCAGCAGTGTCAGTGGAGGGGGCTACACTGAAGCTTTCTTT CASSVSGGGYTEAFF
TRBJ2-2 NA once TRBV7-2 TGTGCCAGCAGCTTCGGGTCGAACACCGGGGAGCTGTTTTTT CASSFGSNTGELFF
TRBJ2-3 NA NA TRBV12-3/TRBV12-4 TGTGCCAGCAGTTCCGCGAGCCCAGATACGCAGTATTTT CASSSASPDTQYF
TRBJ2-5 TRBD2 NA TRBV19 TGTGCCAGTAGTATCGCCGGGACTAGCGGGGGGGGTCAAGAGACCCAGTACTTC CASSIAGTSGGGQETQYF
TRBJ1-1 TRBD1 NA TRBV7-8 TGTGCCAGCGTCAAGGGGGCAAGTAACACTGAAGCTTTCTTT CASVKGASNTEAFF
TRBJ1-3 NA NA TRBV7-2 TGTGCCAGCAGCTTAGCTCCAACAGGGATCGGCACCATATATTTT CASSLAPTGIGTIYF
TRBJ1-1 TRBD1 NA TRBV5-1 TGCGCCAGCAGCTTAACAGGGGTTGAGGACACTGAAGCTTTCTTT CASSLTGVEDTEAFF
TRBJ1-2 TRBD1 NA TRBV7-3 TGTGCCAGCAGCCCCAGGACAGGCTGGGAGCATGGCTACACCTTC CASSPRTGWEHGYTF
TRBJ2-7 NA NA TRBV27 TGTGCCAGCAGGAGGCAGGGGTTGTACGAGCAGTACTTC CASRRQGLYEQYF
TRBJ2-7 TRBD1 NA TRBV5-1 TGCGCCAGCAGCTTGGGGGACAGGGGGCACGAGCAGTACTTC CASSLGDRGHEQYF
TRBJ2-2 TRBD2 NA TRBV9 TGTGCCAGCAGCGTAGCGGGGGGAAGGTACGCCGGGGAGCTGTTTTTT CASSVAGGRYAGELFF
TRBJ1-3 NA NA TRBV5-1 TGCGCCAGCAGCTTGGTACAGGGCCTTCAGGGAAACACCATATATTTT CASSLVQGLQGNTIYF
TRBJ2-5 NA NA TRBV5-4 TGTGCCAGCAGCTTGTACAGGGCGGTTGGGGAGACCCAGTACTTC CASSLYRAVGETQYF
TRBJ2-7 NA NA TRBV7-9 TGTGCCAGCAGCTTAGATAGCGACCTCTCATACATTTACGAGCAGTACTTC CASSLDSDLSYIYEQYF
TRBJ1-1 TRBD1 NA TRBV19 TGTGCCAGTAGGCCGACAGGGGACACTGAAGCTTTCTTT CASRPTGDTEAFF
TRBJ1-1 NA NA TRBV11-2 TGTGCCAGCAGCTCCAGGGGTTGGGCTTTCTTT CASSSRGWAFF